The 18 T cell receptor beta chains reported below all come from one sample, sequenced in a study of blood T cell repertoires in COVID-19. TCRdb's copy holds only in-frame clones and misses some; the assay was immunoSEQ multiplex PCR. The data hold about 300,000 clones, with about four fifths observed a single time. The sample was peripheral blood. Receptors were obtained from a woman aged 50 to 60 who had recovered from COVID-19.

This clone was observed a few times. The chain couples TRBV19 to TRBJ2-7, with a weak D call TRBD1 (6 bases). This CDR3 contains 13 residues. Trimming removed 3 bases from V and 2 bases from J, with 8 bases in between. Looked up from germline, CDR1 is LNHDA and CDR2 is SQIVND (reference sequence). CDR3 amino acids: CASSIQGTYEQYF. DNA of the CDR3: TGTGCCAGTAGTATTCAGGGGACCTACGAGCAGTACTTC.

The rearrangement joins TRBV6-2 or TRBV6-3 to TRBJ1-4; 7 nucleotides match TRBD1. The V gene end was trimmed by 5 bases and the J gene end by 10 bases; junction bases not matched to a gene: 13. CDR1 and CDR2 (germline): MNHEY, SVGEGT. This CDR3 contains 15 residues. Written as DNA, the CDR3 is TGTGCCAGCAGTGCACACCCAGGGGGAAACGGAAAACTGTTTTTT. Protein sequence: CASSAHPGGNGKLFF.

Of note for this clone: Other DNA sequences in the same sample also yield this CDR3. The chain has TRBV5-1 and TRBJ1-1, with TRBD1 identical over 7 bases. There are 15 residues in the CDR3. In germline, CDR1 is SGHRS, CDR2 YFSETQ. The ends lost 0 bases at V and 2 bases at J; junction bases unmatched: 4. This CDR3 is CASSLVGTANTEAFF. CDR3 nucleotides: TGCGCCAGCAGCTTGGTTGGGACAGCAAACACTGAAGCTTTCTTT.

V gene TRBV4-2 combines with J gene TRBJ2-3, with D perhaps TRBD1 (5 bases). Deletions cut 3 bases from V and 4 bases from J, with 14 bases between. The CDR3 consists of 15 residues. Per germline, CDR1 LGHNA and CDR2 YNFKEQ. CDR3: CASSQTQGVADTQYF. Here the CDR3 DNA reads TGTGCCAGCAGCCAGACTCAAGGGGTCGCAGATACGCAGTATTTT.

V and J are TRBV6-5 and TRBJ2-5; D is possibly TRBD2 (6 bases). The ends were cut back, 2 bases at V and 9 bases at J, with 13 bases in the middle. The CDR3 has 13 amino acids. Looked up from germline, CDR1 is MNHEY and CDR2 is SVGAGI. This CDR3 reads CASSYRPWGAQYF. The CDR3 region has the DNA TGTGCCAGCAGTTACAGACCATGGGGGGCCCAGTACTTC.

The J gene is TRBJ2-5, the V gene TRBV18; 10 bases fit TRBD1. The V and J ends lost 0 bases and 0 bases, in that order; junction bases with no gene match: 1. CDR3 size: 16 residues. CDR1 and CDR2 from the germline V gene are KGHSH and LQKENI. For the CDR3, the DNA is TGTGCCAGCTCACCACCGGGACAGGGGTACCAAGAGACCCAGTACTTC. Its translation is CASSPPGQGYQETQYF.

The CDR3 nucleotides are TGTGCCATCGGGACTCACGAAGGGGACACTGAAGCTTTCTTT. Translation: CAIGTHEGDTEAFF. The V call is TRBV10-3, the J call TRBJ1-1, with D possibly TRBD1 on 5 matching bases. Trimming took 8 bases from V and 3 from J, leaving 16 bases between them. The CDR3 sequence is 14 residues long. The germline gives CDR1 ENHRY, CDR2 SYGVKD.

The chain has TRBV5-1 and TRBJ1-6; the D is unclear. Germline CDR1 is SGHRS and CDR2 is YFSETQ. This CDR3 region has 16 residues. Trimming shortened V by 0 bases and J by 0 bases, and 7 bases separated the two germline ends. This chain's CDR3 is CASSLEPGSYNSPLHF. CDR3 sequence (DNA): TGCGCCAGCAGCTTGGAGCCAGGCTCCTATAATTCACCCCTCCACTTT.

This clone was picked up a small number of times. The chain is built from TRBV25-1 and TRBJ2-7, with 8 bases that match TRBD1. V lost 4 bases, J lost 3 bases, and 11 bases stayed unmatched. Germline CDR1 is MGHDK and CDR2 is SYGVNS. The CDR3 sequence is 16 residues long. The CDR3 DNA reads TGTGCCAGCAGTGTCGAGTCAGGGGGCGTCTTCTACGAGCAGTACTTC. Its translation: CASSVESGGVFYEQYF.

This chain joins TRBV27 and TRBJ1-5; a weak D match, TRBD1 (6 bases). Germline CDR1 is MNHEY and CDR2 is SMNVEV (reference sequence). Trimming cost V 3 bases and J 5 bases, with 14 bases left between them. This CDR3 is built from 15 residues. The CDR3 coding sequence is TGTGCCAGCAGTTTTGGTGGCAGGGGCCATCAGCCCCAGCATTTT. It specifies CASSFGGRGHQPQHF.

This chain connects TRBV5-1 to TRBJ2-2, with TRBD1 matching over 8 bases. With V trimmed by 0 bases and J by 5 bases, 6 bases remained unmatched. The germline V gene has CDR1 SGHRS and CDR2 YFSETQ. The CDR3 consists of 16 residues. The CDR3 loop is CASSLAQGARTGELFF. CDR3 in DNA: TGCGCCAGCAGCTTGGCGCAGGGGGCTAGGACCGGGGAGCTGTTTTTT.

The chain joins TRBV18 to TRBJ2-1; unclear D gene. The V gene lost 2 bases and the J gene lost 2 bases, with 7 bases spanning the gap. CDR1 KGHSH and CDR2 LQKENI come from the germline V gene. CDR3 length: 14 amino acids. CDR3 bases: TGTGCCAGCTCACCAAACACAGCCTACAATGAGCAGTTCTTC. Protein: CASSPNTAYNEQFF. The complete variable domain, with remaining parts taken from reference TRBV18 and TRBJ2-1, reads NAGVMQNPRHLVRRRGQEARLRCSPMKGHSHVYWYRQLPEEGLKFMVYLQKENIIDESGMPKERFSAEFPKEGPSILRIQQVVRGDSAAYFCASSPNTAYNEQFFGPGTRLTVL.

The chain uses TRBV11-2 and TRBJ2-5; no definite D call. Trimming removed 3 bases from V and 7 bases from J, with 6 bases in between. In germline, CDR1 is SGHAT, CDR2 FQNNGV. This CDR3 contains 11 residues. The CDR3 region has the DNA TGTGCCAGCAGCTTTAGCCGGACCCAGTACTTC. It translates to CASSFSRTQYF.

The genes are TRBV7-2 and TRBJ2-5; TRBD1 matches at 9 bases. CDR1 and CDR2 (germline): SGHTA, FQGNSA. The CDR3 length is 12 residues. The V gene end was trimmed by 5 bases and the J gene end by 10 bases; junction bases not matched to a gene: 5. The CDR3 nucleotides are TGTGCCAGCAGCCTGGACAGGGGTATCCAGTACTTC. Encoded protein: CASSLDRGIQYF.

The gene calls are TRBV30 and TRBJ1-1, with 7 bases lining up with TRBD1. The CDR3 is 13 residues long. The V gene end was trimmed by 5 bases and the J gene end by 0 bases; junction bases not matched to a gene: 3. Germline lookup yields CDR1 GTSNPN and CDR2 SVGIG (reference sequence). The CDR3 protein is CAWVDRVNTEAFF. Here the CDR3 DNA reads TGTGCCTGGGTAGACAGGGTGAACACTGAAGCTTTCTTT.

The gene calls are TRBV4-2 and TRBJ2-5; 10 bases agree with TRBD2. Germline CDR1 and CDR2: LGHNA and YNFKEQ. Germline trimming cut 0 bases from V and 4 bases from J; bases unmatched to any gene: 5. CDR3 size: 16 residues. The CDR3 reads CASSQEWTSGGETQYF. CDR3 sequence (DNA): TGTGCCAGCAGCCAAGAATGGACTAGCGGCGGAGAGACCCAGTACTTC.

The chain combines TRBV27 with TRBJ2-7; D is perhaps TRBD2 (6 bases). Trimming removed 5 bases from V and 7 bases from J, with 15 bases in between. The CDR3 contains 13 residues. Germline CDR1 reads MNHEY; CDR2 reads SMNVEV (reference sequence). The CDR3: CASSPGDLGEQYF. For the CDR3, the DNA is TGTGCCAGCAGTCCCGGGGACTTGGGGGAGCAGTACTTC.

The rearrangement joins TRBV28 to TRBJ2-1; D gene uncertain. Trimming took off 7 bases at V and 7 bases at J, with 8 bases between the two ends. Germline CDR1 MDHEN, CDR2 SYDVKM. The CDR3 loop spans 11 amino acids. CDR3 bases: TGTGCCAGCACCTCCCAGAATGAGCAGTTCTTC. Protein: CASTSQNEQFF.